The 26 T cell receptor beta chains presented below share a single source sample, sequenced in a study of T-cell reconstitution after alpha-beta-depleted transplantation in children. No antigen has been identified for these receptors. Researchers prepared the TCRbeta library using unique molecular identifiers, the study reports. TCRdb itself ran the PCR reads through MiXCR, one entry per CDR3 protein. The sample lists about 300,000 distinct CDR3 sequences, 7.5% to 9% occurring once. Notes on the study in general: At one year after transplant, newly produced T cells mostly accounted for T-cell counts and diversity.

This specimen consisted of peripheral blood, obtained 360 days after TCRalphabeta/CD19-depleted stem cell transplant. All receptors come from a female patient under 10 years old who had a stem cell transplant for Fanconi anemia, so the T cells may come from the graft donor.

This clonotype was observed many times. The rearrangement joins TRBV5-1 to TRBJ2-7, with 8 bases matching TRBD1. This CDR3 is 15 amino acids long. Germline assignment: CDR1 SGHRS and CDR2 YFSETQ. V trimming: 3 bases; J trimming: 1 base; junction bases outside the gene matches: 6. CDR3 protein: CASSWTGRRSYEQYF. The DNA for the CDR3 is TGCGCCAGCAGCTGGACAGGGAGGAGGTCCTACGAGCAGTACTTC.

This clonotype was found a few times. The V call is TRBV6-1, the J call TRBJ1-1; D gene uncertain. The CDR3 loop spans 14 amino acids. V was shortened by 5 bases and J by 0 bases, with 10 bases between the two germline ends. Looked up from germline, CDR1 is MNHNS and CDR2 is SASEGT. The CDR3 DNA sequence: TGTGCCAGCAGTCTTGACCCCTTGAACACTGAAGCTTTCTTT. This codes for CASSLDPLNTEAFF.

The sample holds many counts of this clonotype. One end of the junction varies from germline; a read error may be responsible. V usage is TRBV10-3 and J usage is TRBJ2-1; D is possibly TRBD2 (7 bases). Germline lookup yields CDR1 ENHRY and CDR2 SYGVKD. The CDR3 contains 12 residues. CDR3 in amino acids: CAINEGGDEQFF. The CDR3, as DNA: TGTGCCATCAATGAGGGGGGGGATGAGCAGTTCTTC.

The sample holds a few counts of this clonotype. The V gene is TRBV5-1, the J gene TRBJ2-7; 11 nucleotides agree with TRBD2. The CDR3 sequence is 17 residues long. Germline assignment: CDR1 SGHRS and CDR2 YFSETQ. V was clipped by 4 bases and J by 5 bases; unmatched bases: 14. The CDR3: CASSPSGGPLLSHEQYF. CDR3 sequence (DNA): TGCGCCAGCAGCCCTAGCGGGGGGCCCTTGCTTTCACACGAGCAGTACTTC.

In this sample, this clonotype turned up many times. The chain combines TRBV27 with TRBJ1-1; D gene ambiguous. Trimming cost V 7 bases and J 2 bases, with 17 bases left between them. Germline V gene lookup returns CDR1 MNHEY and CDR2 SMNVEV (reference sequence). The CDR3 spans 15 residues. Written as DNA, the CDR3 is TGTGCCAGCAAGGTTAACACAATAGTAAACACTGAAGCTTTCTTT. Translated, it gives CASKVNTIVNTEAFF.

The sample holds a few counts of this clonotype. No conserved phenylalanine or tryptophan ends this CDR3, so it is likely a read error. No DNA is shown, since the ends of the CDR3 on it are uncertain; the CDR3 is the one TCRdb lists. The chain employs TRBV21-1 and TRBJ2-1; the DNA was not used to check the table's D call, TRBD2. TRBV21-1 is a documented pseudogene. The CDR3 length equals 17 residues, ends included. This CDR3 is CASSKEGPSGTSGIPGE.

This clonotype was counted many times. This chain uses TRBV20-1 with TRBJ2-3; 16 bases are shared with TRBD2. The CDR3 has 17 residues. CDR1 is DFQATT and CDR2 is SNEGSKA in the germline V gene (reference sequence). The V segment lost 5 bases and the J segment 4 bases; nucleotides outside the gene matches: 9. The CDR3, as DNA: TGCAGTGCTCCGGGACTAGCGGGAGGGGTTTTAGCAGATACGCAGTATTTT. It encodes CSAPGLAGGVLADTQYF.

This clonotype was seen a handful of times. The chain combines TRBV11-2 with TRBJ2-3; no definite D call. V lost 6 bases to trimming and J lost 1 base, with 14 bases between them. Germline V lookup: CDR1 SGHAT, CDR2 FQNNGV. The CDR3 extends over 15 amino acids. CDR3 amino acids: CASRPRHLRTDTQYF. The CDR3 DNA reads TGTGCCAGCAGGCCGAGACATCTCCGCACAGATACGCAGTATTTT.

This clonotype came up a few times. The junction departs from germline at one end; a sequencing error may be responsible. The chain combines TRBV24-1 with TRBJ2-5; 16 bases are shared with TRBD2. The CDR3 sequence is 18 residues long. Looked up from germline, CDR1 is KGHDR and CDR2 is SFDVKD. The CDR3 coding sequence is TGTGCCACCAGTGAACTTGGGACTAGCGGGGGGGCCGTGGAGAACCAGTACTTC. Translated: CATSELGTSGGAVENQYF.

This clonotype occurred many times. The CDR3 DNA is TGCGCCAGCAGCTTGGCGGCGGGCCCATTCTCTGGGGCCAACGTCCTGACTTTC. Residues: CASSLAAGPFSGANVLTF. This chain links TRBV5-1 with TRBJ2-6; D may be TRBD2 (5 bases). The CDR3 length is 18 residues. Germline CDR1 reads SGHRS; CDR2 reads YFSETQ. With 0 bases removed from V and 0 bases from J, the gap between germline ends came to 13 bases.

This clonotype has ten or more counts. V is TRBV20-1 and J is TRBJ2-5; a weak D match, TRBD2 (6 bases). The V end lost 7 bases, the J end lost 2 bases, and 11 bases lay between the germline ends. Germline lookup yields CDR1 DFQATT and CDR2 SNEGSKA (reference sequence). There are 12 residues in the CDR3. Here the CDR3 DNA reads TGCAGTGAGCGGGCTGGACAAGAGACCCAGTACTTC. As protein: CSERAGQETQYF.

This clonotype was detected many times. The chain carries TRBV10-3 and TRBJ2-3; D is unresolved. V lost 3 bases and J lost 5, with 6 bases in between. This CDR3 is built from 12 residues. Looked up from germline, CDR1 is ENHRY and CDR2 is SYGVKD. DNA for the CDR3: TGTGCCATCAGTGAAGGTCTAGATACGCAGTATTTT. Translating gives CAISEGLDTQYF.

This clonotype was found many times. The chain employs TRBV6-2 or TRBV6-3 and TRBJ2-2; 7 bases map to TRBD1. V was pared by 7 bases and J by 6 bases, with 11 bases of the junction left unmatched. Per germline, CDR1 MNHEY and CDR2 SVGEGT. The CDR3 is 15 residues long. The DNA for the CDR3 is TGTGCCAGCAACCGGGACAGTCAGGCGGCCGGGGAGCTGTTTTTT. Amino acids: CASNRDSQAAGELFF.

This clonotype turned up a few times. The chain employs TRBV3-1 and TRBJ2-3, with TRBD2 matching 7 bases. Trimming at V came to 2 bases and at J to 0 bases, leaving 2 bases not matched to a gene. The V gene's germline CDR1 is LGHDT and CDR2 YNNKEL (reference sequence). This CDR3 has 15 residues. The CDR3 nucleotides are TGTGCCAGCAGCCAACTAGCGGTTAGCACAGATACGCAGTATTTT. Translation: CASSQLAVSTDTQYF.

This clonotype was seen repeatedly, ten times or more. The chain has TRBV20-1 and TRBJ2-3, with D perhaps matching TRBD1 (5 bases). The germline V and J ends were trimmed by 6 bases and 3 bases, with 16 bases remaining between them. The CDR3 has 14 amino acids. Germline loops: CDR1 DFQATT, CDR2 SNEGSKA (reference sequence). The CDR3 spells CSANIDSWTDTQYF. The CDR3 DNA is TGCAGTGCCAATATTGACAGCTGGACAGATACGCAGTATTTT.

At least ten counts were recorded for this clonotype. The gene calls are TRBV6-1 and TRBJ1-1; no clear D gene. This CDR3 has 11 amino acids. V shed 8 bases and J shed 6 bases, with 10 bases lying between them. CDR1 and CDR2 (germline): MNHNS, SASEGT. CDR3 in amino acids: CASGRQPEAFF. CDR3 DNA: TGTGCCAGCGGAAGGCAGCCTGAAGCTTTCTTT.

This clonotype was observed at least ten times. V gene TRBV20-1 combines with J gene TRBJ2-5; 13 nucleotides agree with TRBD2. The length of the CDR3 is 23 residues. The V gene end was trimmed by 4 bases and the J gene end by 1 base; junction bases not matched to a gene: 27. Germline V gives CDR1 DFQATT, CDR2 SNEGSKA (reference sequence). The CDR3 DNA follows: TGCAGTGCTATTCCAGATGATCCGTTAACTAGCGGGAGGGAAGAAGCCTTCCAAGAGACCCAGTACTTC. Protein product: CSAIPDDPLTSGREEAFQETQYF.

This chain connects TRBV4-1 to TRBJ1-2, with 10 bases identical to TRBD1. CDR1 is MGHRA, CDR2 YSYEKL, per germline. V lost 0 bases, J lost 3 bases, and 10 bases stayed unmatched. The CDR3 loop spans 18 amino acids. DNA for the CDR3: TGCGCCAGCAGCCAAGATCCTCGGGACAGGGGAAGGTACTATGGCTACACCTTC. It translates to CASSQDPRDRGRYYGYTF.

This clonotype has at least ten counts. The chain is built from TRBV4-2 and TRBJ1-3, with TRBD1 matching over 8 bases. This CDR3 is built from 15 residues. Per the germline V gene, CDR1 is LGHNA and CDR2 is YNFKEQ. J gave up 6 bases and V 1 base, and 5 bases lay outside the gene matches. CDR3 amino acids: CASSQAGQGVNTIYF. The CDR3 nucleotides read TGTGCCAGCAGCCAAGCCGGACAGGGTGTAAACACCATATATTTT.

Here the CDR3 reads CASSIDLGDYGYTF. The CDR3 nucleotides are TGTGCCAGTAGTATAGATCTTGGGGACTATGGCTACACCTTC. The rearrangement links TRBV19 to TRBJ1-2; D uncertain. V lost 0 bases and J lost 3, with 8 bases in between. Germline values: CDR1 LNHDA, CDR2 SQIVND (reference sequence). The CDR3 has 14 residues.

As regards this clonotype: A read error may be the cause here, since a much bigger clone is one base away. The chain recombines TRBV10-3 with TRBJ1-1, with TRBD1 as a possible D gene (5 bases). The CDR3 has 15 residues. The germline V gene encodes CDR1 ENHRY and CDR2 SYGVKD. The CDR3 nucleotides are TGTGCCAGCAGTGAGTCGACGGGGGGATCCACTGAAGCTTTCTTT. Amino acid sequence: CASSESTGGSTEAFF.

This clonotype was counted at least ten times. V usage is TRBV14 and J usage is TRBJ2-1, with 10 bases fitting TRBD2. Germline trimming cut 0 bases from V and 7 bases from J; bases unmatched to any gene: 3. The germline gives CDR1 SGHDN, CDR2 FVKESK. The CDR3 extends over 15 amino acids. The CDR3 DNA reads as TGTGCCAGCAGCCAAGAGCTAGCGGGAGCTAATGAGCAGTTCTTC. It codes for CASSQELAGANEQFF.

This clonotype occurred many times. The CDR3 protein is CSAREISDNEQFF. In DNA form, the CDR3 reads TGCAGTGCTAGGGAGATCTCTGACAATGAGCAGTTCTTC. This chain joins TRBV20-1 and TRBJ2-1; D remains unclear. The CDR3 extends over 13 amino acids. V lost 3 bases, J lost 5 bases, and 11 bases lay in between. CDR1 is DFQATT, CDR2 SNEGSKA, per germline (reference sequence).

The table lists this clonotype with a few counts. J is TRBJ2-5 and V is TRBV5-1; D possibly matches TRBD1 or TRBD2 (6 bases each). Germline V lookup: CDR1 SGHRS, CDR2 YFSETQ. The V gene lost 9 bases and the J gene lost 5 bases, with 20 bases spanning the gap. The CDR3 length is 14 residues. In DNA, the CDR3 is TGCGCCACCACCTGGGGGGCGAATAGGGAGACCCAGTACTTC. This translates into CATTWGANRETQYF.

This clonotype was observed many times. The chain carries TRBV5-1 and TRBJ2-5; the match to TRBD2 covers 11 bases. Trimming took 2 bases from V and 6 from J; bases not matched to a gene: 9. The CDR3 is 16 amino acids. Germline V lookup: CDR1 SGHRS, CDR2 YFSETQ. The DNA of the CDR3 is TGCGCCAGCAGCTTAGAACCTAGCGGGGGGATACAGACCCAGTACTTC. Its protein product is CASSLEPSGGIQTQYF. The variable domain in full, with the rest retrieved from reference TRBV5-1 and TRBJ2-5, is KAGVTQTPRYLIKTRGQQVTLSCSPISGHRSVSWYQQTPGQGLQFLFEYFSETQRNKGNFPGRFSGRQFSNSRSEMNVSTLELGDSALYLCASSLEPSGGIQTQYFGPGTRLLVL.

This clonotype was counted at least ten times. The chain employs TRBV5-1 and TRBJ2-2; no clear D. Germline CDR1 reads SGHRS; CDR2 reads YFSETQ. This CDR3 has 13 residues. V gave up 1 base and J gave up 3 bases, with 4 bases separating them. DNA of the CDR3: TGCGCCAGCAGCTTGTCGGACACCGGGGAGCTGTTTTTT. This sequence encodes CASSLSDTGELFF. Variable domain in full (rest from reference TRBV5-1 and TRBJ2-2): KAGVTQTPRYLIKTRGQQVTLSCSPISGHRSVSWYQQTPGQGLQFLFEYFSETQRNKGNFPGRFSGRQFSNSRSEMNVSTLELGDSALYLCASSLSDTGELFFGEGSRLTVL.